The clone carrying this T cell receptor beta chain appeared once. Its cognate antigen is unknown. Replicate PCRs run on sorted subsets employed approximately 0.2 ug DNA, approximately 30,000 T cell genomes. Using immunoSEQ multiplex PCR, the repertoire was profiled, and TCRdb retains in-frame clones only, with some absent. The sample holds hundreds of thousands of clones; roughly 97% are singletons and the top ten take about 0.06%. The record originates from a study of shared clonotypes between healthy human individuals. General study findings and limits: In having few donors, the study represented limited genetic and exposure-history diversity. The rarefaction results pointed to incomplete sorted-subset sequencing despite large depth.

The receptor comes from a woman aged 25-40 years in good health. Sequencing used naive CD4+ T cells sorted from blood. Sample subset: CD45RA+ positively selected.

The CDR3 spells CASSQVDYEQFF. The DNA for the CDR3 is TGCGCCAGCAGCCAAGTGGACTATGAGCAGTTCTTC. This rearrangement joins TRBV4-1 to TRBJ2-1, with TRBD2 as a possible D gene (5 bases). Germline V CDR1 and CDR2: MGHRA, YSYEKL. V was clipped by 1 base and J by 8 bases, with 6 bases between them. This CDR3 comprises 12 residues.